The 30 T cell receptor beta chains below come from one sample, sequenced in a study of T-cell memory formation after mild COVID-19. MiXCR was run by TCRdb on the 5' RACE reads, yielding one entry per CDR3 protein. The top ten clones hold about 7.4% of a sample with 530,000 or so distinct CDR3 sequences, roughly 17% of them seen once. Sequencing used PBMCs or a T cell subset sorted from them (not recorded which). These receptors were collected from an adult woman who had mild COVID-19 (a few samples of this study predate the infection). Cell type and time point are not known.

The chain is built from TRBV7-9 and TRBJ1-2; 9 nucleotides agree with TRBD1. With V trimmed by 5 bases and J by 6 bases, 13 bases remained unmatched. The CDR3 loop spans 16 amino acids. CDR1 is SEHNR, CDR2 FQNEAQ, per germline (reference sequence). CDR3 in DNA: TGTGCCAGCAGCGGAAGGACAGGGGTACGTCTCGATGGCTACACCTTC. Protein sequence: CASSGRTGVRLDGYTF. The variable domain in full, completed from reference TRBV7-9 and TRBJ1-2, reads DTGVSQNPRHKITKRGQNVTFRCDPISEHNRLYWYRQTLGQGPEFLTYFQNEAQLEKSRLLSDRFSAERPKGSFSTLEIQRTEQGDSAMYLCASSGRTGVRLDGYTFGSGTRLTVV.

This chain uses TRBV7-2 with TRBJ2-7; 8 bases match TRBD2. Germline assignment: CDR1 SGHTA and CDR2 FQGNSA. J lost 2 bases, V lost 1 base, and 7 bases had no gene match. The CDR3 sequence is 16 residues long. The CDR3: CASSLEAGGVTYEQYF. The CDR3 coding sequence is TGTGCCAGCAGCTTAGAGGCGGGAGGCGTAACCTACGAGCAGTACTTC.

This clonotype was seen a handful of times. The V gene is TRBV5-5, the J gene TRBJ1-4, with D hard to call. In germline, CDR1 is SGHKS, CDR2 YYEKEE (reference sequence). The CDR3 runs 15 residues. The germline V and J ends were trimmed by 0 bases and 0 bases, with 6 bases remaining between them. This CDR3 reads CASSLAYTTNEKLFF. The CDR3 bases are TGTGCCAGCAGCTTGGCATATACAACTAATGAAAAACTGTTTTTT.

The chain is built from TRBV4-3 and TRBJ2-1; 9 bases align to TRBD2. Unmatched junction bases numbered 6, after V lost 0 bases and J lost 6 bases. The CDR3 extends over 16 amino acids. CDR1 and CDR2 from the germline V gene are LGHNA and YSLEER. This CDR3 reads CASSQEIAGVGNEQFF. CDR3 sequence (DNA): TGCGCCAGCAGCCAAGAAATAGCGGGAGTTGGCAATGAGCAGTTCTTC.

The chain uses TRBV7-3 and TRBJ2-1; D perhaps matches TRBD2 (6 bases). Germline lookup yields CDR1 SGHTA and CDR2 FQGTGA. This CDR3 region has 13 residues. V lost 4 bases to trimming and J lost 9 bases, with 13 bases between them. The CDR3 region is CASSSGLQREQFF. CDR3 in DNA: TGTGCCAGCAGCTCGGGACTGCAACGTGAGCAGTTCTTC. The entire variable domain, with the rest obtained from reference TRBV7-3 and TRBJ2-1, is as follows: GAGVSQTPSNKVTEKGKYVELRCDPISGHTALYWYRQSLGQGPEFLIYFQGTGAADDSGLPNDRFFAVRPEGSVSTLKIQRTERGDSAVYLCASSSGLQREQFFGPGTRLTVL.

The chain couples TRBV7-8 to TRBJ1-2; 7 bases are a match to TRBD1. The ends lost 5 bases at V and 4 bases at J; junction bases unmatched: 13. The CDR3 is made up of 16 amino acids. CDR1 SGHVS and CDR2 FQNEAQ come from the germline V gene. The CDR3 bases are TGTGCCAGCAGCCCACCGACAGGGCCCGGCCTCTATGGCTACACCTTC. Protein: CASSPPTGPGLYGYTF.

V usage is TRBV27 and J usage is TRBJ1-1; perhaps TRBD1 as D (6 bases). Germline values: CDR1 MNHEY, CDR2 SMNVEV (reference sequence). V shed 3 bases and J shed 3 bases, with 14 bases lying between them. This CDR3 region has 15 residues. CDR3 nucleotide sequence: TGTGCCAGCAGTTTTGGTCCGGGGGGCTACACTGAAGCTTTCTTT. Translated, it gives CASSFGPGGYTEAFF.

V is TRBV18 and J is TRBJ1-1; 7 nucleotides line up with TRBD1. J gave up 0 bases and V 5 bases, and 6 bases lay outside the gene matches. The CDR3 loop spans 15 amino acids. Germline-derived CDR1 and CDR2 are KGHSH and LQKENI. This CDR3 is CASSAGTALNTEAFF. The DNA for the CDR3 is TGTGCCAGCTCAGCCGGGACAGCCTTGAACACTGAAGCTTTCTTT.

Only a few counts were recorded for this clonotype. This rearrangement joins TRBV5-1 to TRBJ1-5; D gene unclear. The germline V gene encodes CDR1 SGHRS and CDR2 YFSETQ. The V end lost 4 bases, the J end lost 1 base, and 12 bases lay between the germline ends. This CDR3 contains 15 residues. In DNA form, the CDR3 reads TGCGCCAGCAGCCCGGAGGGAGCGAGCAATCAGCCCCAGCATTTT. Translated: CASSPEGASNQPQHF. Full variable domain (rest looked up from reference TRBV5-1 and TRBJ1-5): KAGVTQTPRYLIKTRGQQVTLSCSPISGHRSVSWYQQTPGQGLQFLFEYFSETQRNKGNFPGRFSGRQFSNSRSEMNVSTLELGDSALYLCASSPEGASNQPQHFGDGTRLSIL.

This clonotype was counted only a few times. The CDR3 spells CASSYRDRGNYEQYF. In DNA, the CDR3 is TGTGCCAGCAGTTACAGGGACAGGGGTAACTACGAGCAGTACTTC. J is TRBJ2-7 and V is TRBV6-5, with TRBD1 matching 10 bases. Germline V gives CDR1 MNHEY, CDR2 SVGAGI. V shed 2 bases and J 3 bases; nucleotides not matched to a gene: 4. This CDR3 comprises 15 residues.

This chain links TRBV7-6 with TRBJ2-1; 15 nucleotides align to TRBD2. Germline V lookup: CDR1 SGHVS, CDR2 FNYEAQ. The CDR3 totals 17 residues. With 5 bases clipped from V and 12 bases from J, the junction kept 14 bases outside the gene matches. The CDR3 DNA follows: TGTGCCAGCAGCCCGGGGACTAGCGGGAGGAGTACGGCTTGGCAGTTCTTC. It translates to CASSPGTSGRSTAWQFF.

The chain employs TRBV12-3 or TRBV12-4 and TRBJ2-7; tentative D call: TRBD1 (6 bases). V was pared by 6 bases and J by 1 base, with 10 bases between. The CDR3 length is 13 residues. The DNA for the CDR3 is TGTGCCAGCAGATGGGACAATTCCTACGAGCAGTACTTC. It translates to CASRWDNSYEQYF.

The genes are TRBV6-5 and TRBJ2-6, with 8 bases that match TRBD2. Germline V gene lookup returns CDR1 MNHEY and CDR2 SVGAGI. This CDR3 is built from 18 residues. The J segment lost 1 base and the V segment lost 6 bases, leaving 11 bases of the junction unmatched. The CDR3 region is CASSSPGGARSGANVLTF. CDR3 DNA: TGTGCCAGCAGCTCGCCGGGGGGGGCCAGATCTGGGGCCAACGTCCTGACTTTC.

V is TRBV12-3 or TRBV12-4 and J is TRBJ1-2; no clear D. V was cut by 6 bases and J by 7 bases, with 18 bases left in between. This CDR3 has 14 residues. The DNA for the CDR3 is TGTGCCAGCAGCGAAACAGACCTCCCTGGTGGCTACACCTTC. It encodes CASSETDLPGGYTF.

This clonotype occurred a few times. The chain links TRBV5-1 to TRBJ1-6; 7 bases line up with TRBD1. The junction had 8 bases not matched to a gene; V was cut back by 4 bases and J by 7 bases. CDR1 and CDR2 (germline): SGHRS, YFSETQ. The CDR3 extends over 15 amino acids. The DNA for the CDR3 is TGCGCCAGCAGCCCTATGGGACAGCCGAATTCACCCCTCCACTTT. This gives the protein CASSPMGQPNSPLHF.

This clonotype showed up just a few times. The CDR3 DNA reads TGCGCCAGCAGCTTCCCGAAAGACAGGGGATTCACAGATACGCAGTATTTT. This codes for CASSFPKDRGFTDTQYF. The chain combines TRBV5-1 with TRBJ2-3; 8 nucleotides agree with TRBD1. CDR3 size: 17 residues. After removal of 2 bases from V and 2 bases from J, the junction contained 10 bases not matched to a gene. CDR1 and CDR2 from the germline V gene are SGHRS and YFSETQ.

The chain joins TRBV6-2 or TRBV6-3 to TRBJ2-2; D perhaps matches TRBD2 (5 bases). The CDR3 is 15 amino acids. Per the germline V gene, CDR1 is MNHEY and CDR2 is SVGEGT. Deletions cut 2 bases from V and 6 bases from J, with 13 bases between. The DNA of the CDR3 is TGTGCCAGCAGTTACAGACTACCCACTCCCGGGGAGCTGTTTTTT. As protein: CASSYRLPTPGELFF.

The rearrangement uses TRBV3-1 and TRBJ1-3; D gene ambiguous. CDR3 length equals 15 residues. V lost 3 bases and J lost 0, with 9 bases in between. Germline-derived CDR1 and CDR2 are LGHDT and YNNKEL (reference sequence). The CDR3 here is CASSHGGTSGNTIYF. CDR3 nucleotides: TGTGCCAGCAGCCACGGCGGAACCTCTGGAAACACCATATATTTT.

Only a few counts were recorded for this clonotype. The V call is TRBV19, the J call TRBJ1-5; a possible D gene is TRBD1 (5 bases). Germline V gene lookup returns CDR1 LNHDA and CDR2 SQIVND (reference sequence). The CDR3 is 13 amino acids. V was pared by 6 bases and J by 7 bases, with 13 bases between. CDR3: CASSAQGFQPQHF. In DNA, the CDR3 is TGTGCCAGTAGCGCTCAGGGATTCCAGCCCCAGCATTTT.

This chain uses TRBV7-2 with TRBJ2-3, with D unclear. Deletions cut 4 bases from V and 7 bases from J, with 12 bases between. The CDR3 is made up of 13 amino acids. Germline CDR1 is SGHTA and CDR2 is FQGNSA. The CDR3 reads CASSWEPVNTQYF. The CDR3 DNA follows: TGTGCCAGCAGCTGGGAACCGGTAAATACGCAGTATTTT. Based on the CDR3 plus reference TRBV7-2 and TRBJ2-3, the full variable domain is GAGVSQSPSNKVTEKGKDVELRCDPISGHTALYWYRQSLGQGLEFLIYFQGNSAPDKSGLPSDRFSAERTGGSVSTLTIQRTQQEDSAVYLCASSWEPVNTQYFGPGTRLTVL.

A few counts support this clonotype. This chain joins TRBV6-5 and TRBJ2-1; a possible D gene is TRBD2 (5 bases). This CDR3 spans 13 amino acids. Deletions cut 6 bases from V and 7 bases from J, with 13 bases between. Germline V CDR1 and CDR2: MNHEY, SVGAGI. The CDR3 spells CASRRTSINEQFF. The CDR3 bases are TGTGCCAGCAGACGAACTAGTATTAATGAGCAGTTCTTC.

This rearrangement joins TRBV5-1 to TRBJ2-3; 11 bases line up with TRBD2. The CDR3 length is 15 residues. CDR1 and CDR2 (germline): SGHRS, YFSETQ. V was pared by 0 bases and J by 5 bases, with 2 bases of the junction left unmatched. The CDR3 protein is CASSLVAGGRDTQYF. The CDR3 region has the DNA TGCGCCAGCAGCTTGGTAGCGGGGGGGCGAGATACGCAGTATTTT.

For the CDR3, the DNA is TGCGCCAGCAGCTTGACAGTCAGGGGGCGCGAACCCATCTACGAGCAGTACTTC. Its protein product is CASSLTVRGREPIYEQYF. This rearrangement joins TRBV5-1 to TRBJ2-7; 8 positions agree with TRBD1. Looked up from germline, CDR1 is SGHRS and CDR2 is YFSETQ. This CDR3 region has 18 residues. The V and J ends lost 1 base and 3 bases, in that order; junction bases with no gene match: 15.

The rearrangement joins TRBV20-1 to TRBJ2-1; tentative D call: TRBD2 (5 bases). Between the trimmed V and J ends, which lost 1 base and 9 bases, there was a span of 7 bases. Germline V CDR1 and CDR2: DFQATT, SNEGSKA (reference sequence). This CDR3 is 11 amino acids long. The DNA for the CDR3 is TGCAGTGCTAGAGGGACTGTTGAGCAGTTCTTC. It is translated as CSARGTVEQFF.

CDR3 amino acids: CASMRPTGGMDEQYF. The CDR3 DNA reads TGTGCCAGCATGAGACCCACAGGGGGGATGGACGAGCAGTACTTC. The chain is built from TRBV6-1 and TRBJ2-7; 8 bases are shared with TRBD1. The CDR3 length is 15 residues. The V gene end was trimmed by 7 bases and the J gene end by 5 bases; junction bases not matched to a gene: 13. The germline CDR1 and CDR2 sequences are MNHNS and SASEGT.

This clonotype has just a few counts. The chain combines TRBV5-1 with TRBJ2-3, with 7 bases lining up with TRBD2. In germline, CDR1 is SGHRS, CDR2 YFSETQ. The V gene end was trimmed by 4 bases and the J gene end by 6 bases; junction bases not matched to a gene: 11. The CDR3 consists of 15 residues. The DNA of the CDR3 is TGCGCCAGCAGCGCCGGACTAGGAGTCACGGATACGCAGTATTTT. Translated, it gives CASSAGLGVTDTQYF.

This clonotype was counted at least ten times. DNA of the CDR3: TGTGCCAGCAGTTATGGAGCCGGGGAGCTGTTTTTT. As protein: CASSYGAGELFF. V usage is TRBV6-2 or TRBV6-3 and J usage is TRBJ2-2; D is unclear. With 3 bases removed from V and 6 bases from J, the gap between germline ends came to 5 bases. The CDR3 consists of 12 residues. Germline lookup yields CDR1 MNHEY and CDR2 SVGEGT.

This clonotype was seen at least ten times. This sequence joins TRBV11-3 and TRBJ2-2; D is undetermined. Deletions cut 1 base from V and 4 bases from J, with 7 bases between. CDR1 and CDR2 (germline): SGHNT, YENEEA. This CDR3 is 14 amino acids long. CDR3 in DNA: TGTGCCAGCAGCTTAGTATACTCCACCGGGGAGCTGTTTTTT. It codes for CASSLVYSTGELFF.

This clonotype appeared a few times. J is TRBJ2-7 and V is TRBV5-6; 8 nucleotides line up with TRBD2. The CDR3 is made up of 14 amino acids. V dropped 0 bases and J dropped 6; count of bases not matched to a gene: 5. CDR1 and CDR2 (germline): SGHDT, YYEEEE. CDR3 in DNA: TGTGCCAGCAGCTTGGGGACTAGCCTTCTCGAGCAGTACTTC. This codes for CASSLGTSLLEQYF.

This clonotype was picked up a small number of times. The chain has TRBV9 and TRBJ2-1; 11 bases are a match to TRBD2. The ends lost 3 bases at V and 6 bases at J; junction bases unmatched: 11. The CDR3 is 17 amino acids. Germline CDR1 is SGDLS and CDR2 is YYNGEE. The CDR3 spells CASSDPTSGTHSNEQFF. DNA of the CDR3: TGTGCCAGCAGCGACCCGACTAGCGGGACTCACAGCAATGAGCAGTTCTTC.